This T cell receptor beta chain was retrieved from a study of identical twins. Study-level results: In monozygotic twins, models underestimated the sharing of out-of-frame TCR alpha.

Remarks on this clonotype: What it binds is not known.

With V trimmed by 3 bases and J by 6 bases, 3 bases remained unmatched. The CDR3 is 14 amino acids. Germline V CDR1 and CDR2: SGHRS, YFSETQ. TCRdb processed the 5' RACE reads anew with MiXCR; each CDR3 protein has one entry. The sample carries under 250,000 distinct CDR3 sequences, 6% to 8% recorded once. Another study also made use of these data, one on yellow fever vaccine responses in identical twins.

The chain carries TRBV5-1 and TRBJ2-2; TRBD1 matches at 9 bases. The source is a woman between 18 and 29 years old in good health. The specimen was CD8+ T cells sorted from blood. The CDR3 here is CASSSGTGSGELFF. DNA of the CDR3: TGCGCCAGCAGCTCCGGGACAGGGTCCGGGGAGCTGTTTTTT.